This T cell receptor beta chain originates from a study of regulatory T cells in long-lasting Graves disease. Looking at the study overall: With positive TSH receptor antibodies and over 5 years of antithyroid drugs, Graves' disease was considered persistent.

Time point noted: persistent/refractory GD, antithyroid drugs over 5 years with positive TRAb. PBMC-extracted RNA yielded the TCR library. This clonotype was counted ten times or more. Its target is unknown. Germline V CDR1 and CDR2: GTSNPN, SVGIG (reference sequence). The CDR3 length is 15 residues. J gave up 4 bases and V 2 bases, and 11 bases lay outside the gene matches. Study-level findings and limits: Patients whose Graves' disease persisted exhibited lower TCR diversity than those newly diagnosed. In persistent patients, shared public clonotypes (approximately 3,000) outnumbered those in new patients (around 1,000). Limited sample numbers may have lowered accuracy.

To make TCR beta libraries, researchers used iRepertoire HTBI primers and Arm-PCR of CDR3 regions. MiXCR, run by TCRdb on the multiplex PCR reads, gives a single entry per CDR3 protein. The sample lists around 400,000 distinct CDR3 sequences, 21% seen once, with roughly an eighth in the top ten. V gene TRBV30 combines with J gene TRBJ2-7, with 7 bases that match TRBD2. The source material was peripheral blood mononuclear cells (PBMCs), sampled when the disease was refractory, from a patient treated with antithyroid drugs. This sequence originates from a female donor with Graves disease. The CDR3 bases are TGTGCCTGGAGTTCCCGAACTAGCGCGCCTTACGAGCAGTACTTC. Translating gives CAWSSRTSAPYEQYF. The whole variable domain, filled in from reference TRBV30 and TRBJ2-7, reads SQTIHQWPATLVQPVGSPLSLECTVEGTSNPNLYWYRQAAGRGLQLLFYSVGIGQISSEVPQNLSASRPQDRQFILSSKKLLLSDSGFYLCAWSSRTSAPYEQYFGPGTRLTVT.